These 14 T cell receptor beta chains were sequenced from one sample in a study of identical twins. TCRdb re-called the 5' RACE reads through MiXCR, storing one row per CDR3 protein. The sample yields 260,000 or so distinct CDR3 sequences, roughly 7.5% seen once. The same sample was also used in a study of yellow fever vaccine responses in identical twins.

Material for sequencing was CD8+ T cells sorted from blood. The receptors originated from a woman aged 18-30 years in good health.

This clonotype was observed a handful of times. The V and J genes are TRBV20-1 and TRBJ2-7, with D perhaps matching TRBD1 (5 bases). This CDR3 contains 17 residues. Between the trimmed V and J ends, which lost 0 bases and 4 bases, there was a span of 22 bases. Germline V gives CDR1 DFQATT, CDR2 SNEGSKA (reference sequence). CDR3 in DNA: TGCAGTGCTAGAGACATCCGACAGTTAGACCGGCTATACGAGCAGTACGTC. Encoded protein: CSARDIRQLDRLYEQYV.

This clonotype has at least ten counts. For the CDR3, the DNA is TGTGCCAGCAGCCAACCGGAAACTATCTCAGATACGCAGTATTTT. It specifies CASSQPETISDTQYF. The J gene is TRBJ2-3, the V gene TRBV3-1; D not resolved. CDR3 length: 15 residues. Germline V gene sequence: CDR1 LGHDT, CDR2 YNNKEL (reference sequence). V lost 2 bases, J lost 4 bases, and 13 bases lay in between.

This clonotype was found many times. This chain links TRBV12-3 or TRBV12-4 with TRBJ1-3; D might be TRBD1 (6 bases). The CDR3 covers 16 residues. V was shortened by 7 bases and J by 0 bases, with 16 bases between the two germline ends. The CDR3 nucleotides are TGTGCCAGCATCCTTCTTAGGACAGACTCTGGAAACACCATATATTTT. As protein: CASILLRTDSGNTIYF.

CDR3 in DNA: TGCGCCAGCAGCTCGCACCCTACCTACGAGCAGTACTTC. It is translated as CASSSHPTYEQYF. The chain couples TRBV5-1 to TRBJ2-7; D not resolved. Germline V lookup: CDR1 SGHRS, CDR2 YFSETQ. This CDR3 has 13 amino acids. Between the trimmed V and J ends, which lost 3 bases and 2 bases, there was a span of 9 bases.

The table lists this clonotype with many counts. The J gene is TRBJ1-1, the V gene TRBV20-1; no clear D. This CDR3 contains 12 residues. Per germline, CDR1 DFQATT and CDR2 SNEGSKA (reference sequence). V was clipped by 0 bases and J by 6 bases, with 8 bases between them. CDR3 DNA sequence: TGCAGTGCTAGAGATTTCGGTGCTGAAGCTTTCTTT. This codes for CSARDFGAEAFF.

This clonotype has more than one count but fewer than ten. The gene calls are TRBV4-1 and TRBJ2-1; 9 positions agree with TRBD2. The CDR3 consists of 15 residues. V trimming: 0 bases; J trimming: 8 bases; junction bases outside the gene matches: 5. The germline gives CDR1 MGHRA, CDR2 YSYEKL. The DNA for the CDR3 is TGCGCCAGCAGCCAAGATGCAGCGGGGGGATATGAGCAGTTCTTC. Its translation: CASSQDAAGGYEQFF.

This clonotype was counted between two and nine times. The chain uses TRBV24-1 and TRBJ2-1; D possibly uses TRBD1 or TRBD2 (6 bases each). V dropped 3 bases and J dropped 7 bases, with 12 bases sitting between them. Per germline, CDR1 KGHDR and CDR2 SFDVKD. The CDR3 spans 14 residues. The CDR3, as DNA: TGTGCCACCAGTGATCCGGGGGCAGGAAATGAGCAGTTCTTC. Translating gives CATSDPGAGNEQFF.

The chain combines TRBV6-4 with TRBJ2-1, with TRBD2 as a possible D gene (6 bases). Trimming pared 0 bases from V and 0 bases from J, leaving 9 bases between. Germline V gives CDR1 MRHNA, CDR2 SNTAGT. CDR3 length: 16 amino acids. The CDR3 nucleotides read TGTGCCAGCAGTGACTCGGCGGGGAGCTCCTACAATGAGCAGTTCTTC. Its protein is CASSDSAGSSYNEQFF.

This chain joins TRBV12-3 or TRBV12-4 and TRBJ1-2; 9 nucleotides line up with TRBD1. V lost 1 base to trimming and J lost 6 bases; unmatched junction nucleotides: 12. This CDR3 spans 17 amino acids. CDR3 bases: TGTGCCAGCAGTTTAGGGACAGGGGACAGGAATGGTGATGGCTACACCTTC. Amino acids: CASSLGTGDRNGDGYTF.

V is TRBV18 and J is TRBJ2-3; D possibly corresponds to TRBD2 (6 bases). V was cut by 3 bases and J by 4 bases, with 20 bases left in between. The CDR3 runs 17 residues. Germline CDR1 and CDR2: KGHSH and LQKENI. The CDR3 sequence: CASSPWTGEVDSDTQYF. The CDR3 DNA reads TGTGCCAGCTCACCCTGGACTGGGGAGGTAGATTCAGATACGCAGTATTTT. The full variable domain, its missing parts supplied by reference TRBV18 and TRBJ2-3, is NAGVMQNPRHLVRRRGQEARLRCSPMKGHSHVYWYRQLPEEGLKFMVYLQKENIIDESGMPKERFSAEFPKEGPSILRIQQVVRGDSAAYFCASSPWTGEVDSDTQYFGPGTRLTVL.

In this sample, this clonotype turned up many times. The chain has TRBV5-1 and TRBJ2-7, with D perhaps matching TRBD2 (5 bases). The CDR3 is 14 amino acids. The germline V and J ends were trimmed by 6 bases and 3 bases, with 16 bases remaining between them. The germline V gene has CDR1 SGHRS and CDR2 YFSETQ. The CDR3: CASKSVEGSYEQYF. The CDR3 bases are TGCGCCAGCAAATCCGTGGAAGGGAGCTACGAGCAGTACTTC.

This clonotype was seen more than once but under ten times. The chain uses TRBV14 and TRBJ2-2; D possibly matches TRBD1 or TRBD2 (5 bases each). Germline CDR1 reads SGHDN; CDR2 reads FVKESK. Trimming removed 5 bases at V and 4 bases at J, with 14 bases between. The CDR3 totals 15 residues. The CDR3 region has the DNA TGTGCCAGCAGCTACCTAGCCCAGGGCACCGGGGAGCTGTTTTTT. Translated: CASSYLAQGTGELFF.

CDR3 protein: CSVDSRSSYNEQFF. As DNA, the CDR3 is TGCAGCGTTGACAGTAGAAGCTCCTACAATGAGCAGTTCTTC. The chain joins TRBV29-1 to TRBJ2-1, with unresolved D. Germline CDR1 SQVTM, CDR2 ANQGSEA. The CDR3 length is 14 residues. The V end was cut by 3 bases, the J end by 0 bases, with 9 bases between.

This clonotype was detected ten times or more. The J gene is TRBJ1-5, the V gene TRBV4-2, with D possibly TRBD1 on 6 matching bases. The V gene's germline CDR1 is LGHNA and CDR2 YNFKEQ. The V gene lost 0 bases and the J gene lost 2 bases, with 11 bases spanning the gap. The CDR3 extends over 16 amino acids. The CDR3 sequence: CASSQEIGGGNQPQHF. The CDR3 DNA reads TGTGCCAGCAGCCAAGAAATAGGGGGGGGCAATCAGCCCCAGCATTTT.